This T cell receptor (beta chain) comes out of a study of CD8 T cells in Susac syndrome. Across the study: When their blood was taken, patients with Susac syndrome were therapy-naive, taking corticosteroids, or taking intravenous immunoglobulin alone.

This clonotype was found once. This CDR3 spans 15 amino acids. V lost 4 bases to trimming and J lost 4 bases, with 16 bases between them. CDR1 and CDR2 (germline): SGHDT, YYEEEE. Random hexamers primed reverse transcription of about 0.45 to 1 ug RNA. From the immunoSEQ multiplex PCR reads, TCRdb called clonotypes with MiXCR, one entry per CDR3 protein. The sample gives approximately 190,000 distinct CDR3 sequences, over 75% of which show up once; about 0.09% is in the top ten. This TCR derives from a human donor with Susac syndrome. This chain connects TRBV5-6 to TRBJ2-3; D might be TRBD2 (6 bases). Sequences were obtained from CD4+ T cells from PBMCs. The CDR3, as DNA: TGTGCCAGCAGCCTGGGACTTAGGGAGTCAGATACGCAGTATTTT. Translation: CASSLGLRESDTQYF.